This TCR beta chain was documented in a study of blood T cell repertoires in COVID-19. Study-wide context: Acute and convalescent COVID-19 specimens originated in the United States, Italy and Spain. T cells, B-cell-depleted T cells, or PBMCs supplied cDNA or gDNA.

Germline lookup yields CDR1 SNHLY and CDR2 FYNNEI. The CDR3 is 15 residues long. Trimming cost V 2 bases and J 0 bases, with 8 bases left between them. In the source study's methods: Nucleated cell counts were estimated from reference gene primer amplification. Measured with immunoSEQ multiplex PCR; TCRdb has only the in-frame clones, and not every one. The DNA was the basis for D and trimming; V, J and clone size are from that table. The sample shows over 60,000 clones, just over 85% of them seen only once. The sequenced sample was peripheral blood. This TCR derives from a man aged 40-50 years with acute or convalescent COVID-19. The V gene is TRBV2, the J gene TRBJ1-3, with D maybe TRBD1 (5 bases). CDR3 DNA: TGTGCCAGCAGTGAATTGGGGGGCTCTGGAAACACCATATATTTT. Translated, it gives CASSELGGSGNTIYF.